Listed here are 26 T cell receptor beta chains from one sample, sequenced in a study of a mutant IDH1 vaccine in newly diagnosed glioma. Method: immunoSEQ multiplex PCR; TCRdb's copy keeps in-frame clones and lacks some. Here the sample spans about 34,000 clones, 65% to 80% being singletons. Time point specified: baseline, week 1 (first vaccination visit). Indicated treatment: pre-vaccination baseline after standard-of-care therapy. Specimen: peripheral blood mononuclear cells (PBMCs), collected from a glioma patient treated with radiotherapy, temozolomide or both. These receptors came from a man between 45 and 60 years old with glioma. Some clones in this sample may be carry-over from other donors' samples.

The chain couples TRBV20-1 to TRBJ1-2; D uncertain. The CDR3 covers 11 residues. The V gene's germline CDR1 is DFQATT and CDR2 SNEGSKA (reference sequence). Deletions cut 1 base from V and 12 bases from J, with 12 bases between. The CDR3 protein is CSARVEERNTF. The CDR3 bases are TGCAGTGCTAGAGTGGAAGAGAGGAACACCTTC.

In this sample, this clone turned up once. J is TRBJ1-2 and V is TRBV18; 7 bases line up with TRBD1. The junction had 13 bases not matched to a gene; V was cut back by 3 bases and J by 0 bases. Germline CDR1 and CDR2: KGHSH and LQKENI. The CDR3 spans 18 residues. CDR3 amino acids: CASSPRTTGNWANYGYTF. The CDR3 bases are TGTGCCAGCTCACCGCGGACGACAGGGAATTGGGCTAACTATGGCTACACCTTC.

The chain links TRBV10-2 to TRBJ1-1; D unresolved. Germline CDR1 is WSHSY and CDR2 is SAAADI. The CDR3 consists of 13 residues. V lost 6 bases and J 0 bases, leaving 8 bases between the germline ends. The CDR3 protein is CASSRIMNTEAFF. In DNA form, the CDR3 reads TGCGCCAGCAGCCGGATTATGAACACTGAAGCTTTCTTT.

This clone has only a few counts. The chain couples TRBV19 to TRBJ2-3; no definite D call. Trimming removed 6 bases from V and 2 bases from J, with 15 bases in between. Germline-derived CDR1 and CDR2 are LNHDA and SQIVND (reference sequence). The CDR3 spans 15 residues. The CDR3 protein is CASRTLAGDTDTQYF. The CDR3 nucleotides are TGTGCCAGTAGGACCTTAGCTGGGGACACAGATACGCAGTATTTT.

The V call is TRBV9, the J call TRBJ2-5; 10 bases match TRBD1. The V gene's germline CDR1 is SGDLS and CDR2 YYNGEE. Trimming cost V 0 bases and J 5 bases; bases outside gene matches: 4. The CDR3 sequence is 15 residues long. Written as DNA, the CDR3 is TGTGCCAGCAGCGTAGGGGGACAGGGGTATGAGACCCAGTACTTC. Translated: CASSVGGQGYETQYF.

The V call is TRBV9, the J call TRBJ1-5; perhaps TRBD1 as D (6 bases). This CDR3 comprises 14 residues. Germline CDR1 is SGDLS and CDR2 is YYNGEE. The V end was cut by 0 bases, the J end by 3 bases, with 7 bases between. The CDR3 loop reads CASSVGTVNQPQHF. CDR3 coding DNA: TGTGCCAGCAGCGTAGGGACAGTCAATCAGCCCCAGCATTTT.

The gene calls are TRBV14 and TRBJ2-5, with D perhaps matching TRBD1 (6 bases). This CDR3 is built from 13 residues. Germline V CDR1 and CDR2: SGHDN, FVKESK. V was shortened by 4 bases and J by 5 bases, with 11 bases between the two germline ends. CDR3: CASSRIRGETQYF. The DNA of the CDR3 is TGTGCCAGCAGCCGAATTAGGGGGGAGACCCAGTACTTC. Full variable domain (remainder filled in from reference TRBV14 and TRBJ2-5): EAGVTQFPSHSVIEKGQTVTLRCDPISGHDNLYWYRRVMGKEIKFLLHFVKESKQDESGMPNNRFLAERTGGTYSTLKVQPAELEDSGVYFCASSRIRGETQYFGPGTRLLVL.

The genes are TRBV27 and TRBJ1-6, with 8 positions matching TRBD1. From germline, CDR1 is MNHEY and CDR2 SMNVEV (reference sequence). This CDR3 comprises 14 residues. V trimming: 7 bases; J trimming: 8 bases; junction bases outside the gene matches: 7. CDR3 DNA sequence: TGTGCCAGCAAGCGGACAGGGTCGGATTCACCCCTCCACTTT. It is translated as CASKRTGSDSPLHF.

The chain employs TRBV27 and TRBJ1-1, with TRBD1 matching 8 bases. Germline trimming cut 3 bases from V and 1 base from J; bases unmatched to any gene: 1. CDR1 and CDR2 from the germline V gene are MNHEY and SMNVEV (reference sequence). CDR3 size: 14 residues. This CDR3 reads CASSFGQGNTEAFF. CDR3 nucleotides: TGTGCCAGCAGTTTTGGACAGGGGAACACTGAAGCTTTCTTT.

The chain links TRBV6-5 to TRBJ1-2; the D gene is possibly TRBD1 (6 bases). There are 15 residues in the CDR3. V dropped 6 bases and J dropped 3 bases, with 17 bases sitting between them. Germline V CDR1 and CDR2: MNHEY, SVGAGI. Written as DNA, the CDR3 is TGTGCCAGCAGAAGGGACCGGGACACGGACTATGGCTACACCTTC. Translation: CASRRDRDTDYGYTF.

This clone was seen a few times. V and J are TRBV7-6 and TRBJ1-3, with D unclear. The CDR3 runs to 12 residues. From germline, CDR1 is SGHVS and CDR2 FNYEAQ. V was cut by 4 bases and J by 9 bases, with 10 bases left in between. The CDR3 DNA follows: TGTGCCAGCAGCTCAACATTGAGCACCATATATTTT. Residues: CASSSTLSTIYF.

The rearrangement links TRBV14 to TRBJ2-3; a possible D gene is TRBD2 (5 bases). The CDR3 is 19 residues long. The germline V and J ends were trimmed by 1 base and 3 bases, with 23 bases remaining between them. Germline CDR1 reads SGHDN; CDR2 reads FVKESK. The CDR3 DNA is TGTGCCAGCAGCCAAGGGGGTCGGGGTTTGATGATAAGGACAGATACGCAGTATTTT. As protein: CASSQGGRGLMIRTDTQYF.

The chain combines TRBV9 with TRBJ1-4; a possible D gene is TRBD1 (5 bases). Germline V gives CDR1 SGDLS, CDR2 YYNGEE. This CDR3 has 14 amino acids. The germline V and J ends were trimmed by 4 bases and 2 bases, with 9 bases remaining between them. CDR3 residues: CASSPGLTNEKLFF. The CDR3, as DNA: TGTGCCAGCAGCCCGGGACTTACTAATGAAAAACTGTTTTTT.

The V call is TRBV15, the J call TRBJ2-7; D may be TRBD1 or TRBD2 (5 bases each). The CDR3 totals 14 residues. V was shortened by 0 bases and J by 2 bases, with 8 bases between the two germline ends. Germline V gene lookup returns CDR1 LNHNV and CDR2 YYDKDF (reference sequence). CDR3 nucleotides: TGTGCCACCAGCAGAGATCGGGGACCCTACGAGCAGTACTTC. Protein sequence: CATSRDRGPYEQYF.

The chain uses TRBV5-6 and TRBJ1-1; 7 bases are shared with TRBD1. Germline V gene lookup returns CDR1 SGHDT and CDR2 YYEEEE. The CDR3 covers 14 residues. Unmatched junction bases numbered 0, after V lost 0 bases and J lost 1 base. This chain's CDR3 is CASSLAGGNTEAFF. The CDR3 coding sequence is TGTGCCAGCAGCTTGGCAGGGGGGAACACTGAAGCTTTCTTT.

This clone was observed a few times. This chain connects TRBV2 to TRBJ2-5; tentative D call: TRBD1 (6 bases). Deletions cut 1 base from V and 4 bases from J, with 10 bases between. The CDR3 has 14 residues. The V gene's germline CDR1 is SNHLY and CDR2 FYNNEI. This CDR3 is CASSEVTGRETQYF. For the CDR3, the DNA is TGTGCCAGCAGTGAAGTCACAGGGAGAGAGACCCAGTACTTC. Full variable domain (missing parts from reference TRBV2 and TRBJ2-5): EPEVTQTPSHQVTQMGQEVILRCVPISNHLYFYWYRQILGQKVEFLVSFYNNEISEKSEIFDDQFSVERPDGSNFTLKIRSTKLEDSAMYFCASSEVTGRETQYFGPGTRLLVL.

The chain recombines TRBV7-2 with TRBJ2-4; 10 nucleotides match TRBD1. In germline, CDR1 is SGHTA, CDR2 FQGNSA. With V trimmed by 4 bases and J by 9 bases, 9 bases remained unmatched. This CDR3 is 15 amino acids long. CDR3 region: CASSSTRTGGGIQYF. CDR3 nucleotide sequence: TGTGCCAGCAGCTCTACGAGGACAGGGGGAGGCATTCAGTACTTC. Together with reference TRBV7-2 and TRBJ2-4, the CDR3 gives the full variable domain: GAGVSQSPSNKVTEKGKDVELRCDPISGHTALYWYRQSLGQGLEFLIYFQGNSAPDKSGLPSDRFSAERTGGSVSTLTIQRTQQEDSAVYLCASSSTRTGGGIQYFGAGTRLSVL.

This clone was seen a single time. The V gene is TRBV6-1, the J gene TRBJ2-1; 12 positions agree with TRBD2. This CDR3 is 19 amino acids long. CDR1 MNHNS and CDR2 SASEGT come from the germline V gene. Germline trimming cut 1 base from V and 2 bases from J; bases unmatched to any gene: 9. CDR3 nucleotide sequence: TGTGCCAGCAGTGAAGGGGGGCTAGCGGGGGGGTATCCCTACAATGAGCAGTTCTTC. Translation gives CASSEGGLAGGYPYNEQFF.

The chain carries TRBV19 and TRBJ2-1, with TRBD1 identical over 7 bases. The length of the CDR3 is 15 residues. CDR1 and CDR2 from the germline V gene are LNHDA and SQIVND (reference sequence). V was pared by 2 bases and J by 3 bases, with 4 bases of the junction left unmatched. The CDR3 region has the DNA TGTGCCAGTAGTATAAGACAGGGCAACTACAATGAGCAGTTCTTC. Translated: CASSIRQGNYNEQFF.

V and J are TRBV5-6 and TRBJ2-7; no definite D call. V gave up 2 bases and J gave up 1 base, with 10 bases separating them. The CDR3 runs 14 residues. Germline CDR1 SGHDT, CDR2 YYEEEE. The CDR3 reads CASSFYGQSYEQYF. The CDR3 nucleotides read TGTGCCAGCAGCTTCTATGGTCAGTCCTACGAGCAGTACTTC.

The J gene is TRBJ2-3, the V gene TRBV5-1; 7 bases map to TRBD2. J lost 6 bases, V lost 6 bases, and 16 bases had no gene match. This CDR3 is built from 16 residues. From germline, CDR1 is SGHRS and CDR2 YFSETQ. The CDR3 DNA follows: TGCGCCAGCATGGCGAGAAGGGCGGGGGTGAACGATACGCAGTATTTT. Residues: CASMARRAGVNDTQYF.

The CDR3 loop reads CASSSGRYTEAFF. CDR3 in DNA: TGTGCCAGCAGCTCCGGACGTTACACTGAAGCTTTCTTT. The chain is built from TRBV5-4 and TRBJ1-1; D remains unclear. Germline V gene lookup returns CDR1 SGHNT and CDR2 YYREEE (reference sequence). The CDR3 contains 13 residues. Trimming removed 3 bases from V and 3 bases from J, with 9 bases in between.

This clone occurred once. V usage is TRBV28 and J usage is TRBJ1-6, with a weak D call TRBD1 (5 bases). CDR1 and CDR2 (germline): MDHEN, SYDVKM. The CDR3 sequence is 15 residues long. Trimming took off 3 bases at V and 7 bases at J, with 13 bases between the two ends. CDR3 protein: CASSFSQGTNSPLHF. CDR3 coding DNA: TGTGCCAGCAGTTTTAGCCAGGGAACCAATTCACCCCTCCACTTT.

The chain carries TRBV4-1 and TRBJ1-3; no clear D. Trimming took 8 bases from V and 2 from J, leaving 7 bases between them. CDR1 and CDR2 from the germline V gene are MGHRA and YSYEKL. The CDR3 spans 12 residues. CDR3 nucleotides: TGCGCCAGCGAGGGAGCTGGAAACACCATATATTTT. Amino acid sequence: CASEGAGNTIYF.

The gene calls are TRBV5-6 and TRBJ1-1; TRBD1 aligns across 11 bases. The CDR3 totals 15 residues. Trimming cost V 7 bases and J 5 bases; bases outside gene matches: 10. CDR1 and CDR2 (germline): SGHDT, YYEEEE. CDR3 sequence reads: CASGRTGQGGTEAFF. In nucleotides, the CDR3 is TGTGCCAGCGGTAGGACGGGACAGGGGGGGACTGAAGCTTTCTTT.

This clone was picked up a small number of times. V is TRBV27 and J is TRBJ1-1; 8 bases agree with TRBD1. CDR3 length equals 13 residues. Trimming took 9 bases from V and 3 from J; bases not matched to a gene: 6. Germline CDR1 is MNHEY and CDR2 is SMNVEV (reference sequence). This CDR3 reads CASSQDRDTEAFF. The DNA for the CDR3 is TGTGCCAGTTCACAGGACAGGGACACTGAAGCTTTCTTT.